This T cell receptor (beta chain) was captured by sequencing in a study of T cell responses to AZD1222 COVID-19 vaccine. Broader study findings: Two AZD1222 administrations were followed by greater Spike-specific TCR breadth and depth. Repertoires were sampled only after the peak T cell response. Clonal diversity was possibly underestimated, and the donors were mostly white British, with more females.

This clone was seen ten or more times. What it recognizes is unknown. The table came from immunoSEQ multiplex PCR; TCRdb's copy has only in-frame clones and leaves some out. The sample lists over 70,000 clones, roughly 80% occurring once. J lost 7 bases, V lost 4 bases, and 11 bases had no gene match. This CDR3 is 15 amino acids long. CDR1 and CDR2 from the germline V gene are SGDLS and YYNGEE. Sequencing used peripheral blood, obtained 28 days after the second dose of the MenACWY control vaccine. This chain uses TRBV9 with TRBJ1-2, with 9 positions matching TRBD1. The receptor was derived from an adult who received the MenACWY meningococcal vaccine as a control. The chain's CDR3 is CASSSGTGMGPGYTF. The CDR3 DNA reads as TGTGCCAGCAGCTCCGGGACAGGGATGGGGCCTGGCTACACCTTC.